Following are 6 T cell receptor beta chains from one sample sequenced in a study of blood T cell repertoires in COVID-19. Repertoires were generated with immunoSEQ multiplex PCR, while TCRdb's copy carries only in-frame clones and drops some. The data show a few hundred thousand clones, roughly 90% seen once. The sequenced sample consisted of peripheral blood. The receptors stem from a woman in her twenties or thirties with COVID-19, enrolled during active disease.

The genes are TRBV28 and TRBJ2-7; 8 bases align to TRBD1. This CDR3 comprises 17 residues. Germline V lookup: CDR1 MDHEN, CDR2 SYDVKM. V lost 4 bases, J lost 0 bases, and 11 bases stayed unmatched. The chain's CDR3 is CASSYKTGQGYSYEQYF. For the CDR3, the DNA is TGTGCCAGCAGTTATAAGACCGGACAGGGCTACTCCTACGAGCAGTACTTC.

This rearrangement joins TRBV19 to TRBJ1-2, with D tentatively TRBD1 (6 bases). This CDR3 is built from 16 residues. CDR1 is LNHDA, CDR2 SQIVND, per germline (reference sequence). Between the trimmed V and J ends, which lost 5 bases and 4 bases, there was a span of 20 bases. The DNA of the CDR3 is TGTGCCAGTAGTCCCCAGGCGGGGGCAGAGGGCTATGGCTACACCTTC. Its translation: CASSPQAGAEGYGYTF.

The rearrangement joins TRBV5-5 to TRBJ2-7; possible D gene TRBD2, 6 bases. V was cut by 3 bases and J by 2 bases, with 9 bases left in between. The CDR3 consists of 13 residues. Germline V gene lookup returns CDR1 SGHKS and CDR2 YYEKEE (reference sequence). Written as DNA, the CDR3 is TGTGCCAGCAGCTCAACTAGCACCTACGAGCAGTACGTC. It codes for CASSSTSTYEQYV.

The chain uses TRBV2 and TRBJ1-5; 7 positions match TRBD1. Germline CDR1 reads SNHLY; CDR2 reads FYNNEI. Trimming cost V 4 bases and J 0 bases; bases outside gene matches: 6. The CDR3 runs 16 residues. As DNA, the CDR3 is TGTGCCAGCAGTGGGGACAGCGCGTATAGCAATCAGCCCCAGCATTTT. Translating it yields CASSGDSAYSNQPQHF.

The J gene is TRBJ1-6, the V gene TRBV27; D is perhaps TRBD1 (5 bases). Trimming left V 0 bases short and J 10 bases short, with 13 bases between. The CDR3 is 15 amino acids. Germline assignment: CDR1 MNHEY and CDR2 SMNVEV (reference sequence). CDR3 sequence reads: CASSLSGGRYSPLHF. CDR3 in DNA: TGTGCCAGCAGTTTATCTGGGGGGAGATACTCACCCCTCCACTTT.

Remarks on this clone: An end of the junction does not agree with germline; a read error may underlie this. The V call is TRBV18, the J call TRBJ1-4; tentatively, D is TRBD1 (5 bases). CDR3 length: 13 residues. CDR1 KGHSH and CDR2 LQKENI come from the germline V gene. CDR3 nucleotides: TGTGCCAGCTCATCAGGGCCCAATGGAAAACTGTTTTTT. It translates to CASSSGPNGKLFF.